This TCR beta chain was retrieved from a study of T cells after yellow fever vaccination. Looking at the study overall: In the case of low-cell-number fractions, SMART-Seq v4 Ultra Low Input was used for preparation.

About this clonotype: Its antigen is not known.

Whole-study findings and limits: Only a minor proportion of clonotypes was detected across both CD4 and CD8 compartments. FACS-sorted repertoires might harbor abundant contaminating clonotypes from the bulk population.

The authors made TCR cDNA by 5'RACE template switching, adding a universal primer site and UMIs. MiXCR, applied by TCRdb to the 5' RACE reads, yields one record per CDR3 protein. The sample lists roughly 400,000 distinct CDR3 sequences, 15% to 20% occurring once. This CDR3 contains 14 residues. Germline V gene lookup returns CDR1 MDHEN and CDR2 SYDVKM. The V and J ends lost 1 base and 3 bases respectively, with 8 bases between them. The chain employs TRBV28 and TRBJ2-3; D might be TRBD1 (6 bases). This sequence originates from a man aged 18 to 30 who received the YFV17D yellow fever vaccine. The source was PBMCs, collected before the yellow fever booster vaccination. The CDR3 loop reads CASSLSDRTDTQYF. The CDR3 DNA reads as TGTGCCAGCAGTTTATCTGACAGGACAGATACGCAGTATTTT.